These 4 T cell receptor beta chains share one sample of origin, sequenced in a study of T cell clones after liver transplantation. TCRdb's table, derived via immunoSEQ multiplex PCR, lists solely in-frame clones and lacks some. The data hold under 150,000 clones, with 90% observed a single time. The specimen was CD4+ T cells from blood, collected 12 months after liver transplant. These receptors were obtained from a human patient who received a liver transplant. Part of the T cell pool may stem from the graft donor.

The gene calls are TRBV18 and TRBJ2-2, with 12 bases identical to TRBD1. The CDR3 extends over 18 amino acids. Germline CDR1 is KGHSH and CDR2 is LQKENI. Unmatched junction bases numbered 7, after V lost 0 bases and J lost 5 bases. This CDR3 is CASSPPHGTGGETGELFF. In DNA, the CDR3 is TGTGCCAGCTCACCACCGCACGGGACAGGGGGCGAGACCGGGGAGCTGTTTTTT.

The chain employs TRBV19 and TRBJ2-7; D gene uncertain. V gave up 3 bases and J gave up 0 bases, with 6 bases separating them. Germline lookup yields CDR1 LNHDA and CDR2 SQIVND (reference sequence). This CDR3 is built from 13 residues. For the CDR3, the DNA is TGTGCCAGTAGTATTCAGGCCTCCTACGAGCAGTACTTC. This sequence encodes CASSIQASYEQYF.

In its sample, this clone was seen a few times. This CDR3 is CASSVGQGKETQYF. CDR3 bases: TGTGCCAGCAGCGTCGGACAGGGGAAGGAGACCCAGTACTTC. V is TRBV7-2 and J is TRBJ2-5, with 9 bases identical to TRBD1. Looked up from germline, CDR1 is SGHTA and CDR2 is FQGNSA. V shed 5 bases, J shed 5 bases, and the junction held 6 bases outside the gene matches. The CDR3 consists of 14 residues.

This rearrangement joins TRBV7-3 to TRBJ2-3; TRBD2 might be the D (6 bases). The CDR3 spans 14 residues. Deletions cut 5 bases from V and 4 bases from J, with 13 bases between. Germline CDR1 and CDR2: SGHTA and FQGTGA. The CDR3 here is CASSATWGADTQYF. Written as DNA, the CDR3 is TGTGCCAGCAGCGCAACCTGGGGGGCAGATACGCAGTATTTT.